Presented here are 21 T cell receptor beta chains from one specimen sequenced in a study of cytomegalovirus exposure and HLA in healthy donors. 60 Vbeta and 13 Jbeta primers were used in PCR. The method was immunoSEQ multiplex PCR; TCRdb's version includes in-frame clones alone and lacks a portion of them. The profile shows about 120,000 clones, 17% of them singletons. The sequenced material came from PBMCs. The receptors were gathered from a female donor in good health and CMV-seropositive.

This clone was observed a few times. At the DNA level, this CDR3 is encoded by other sequences in the same sample as well. The rearrangement joins TRBV5-1 to TRBJ2-5; D remains ambiguous. From germline, CDR1 is SGHRS and CDR2 YFSETQ. The CDR3 runs to 14 residues. The ends were cut back, 0 bases at V and 1 base at J, with 7 bases in the middle. CDR3 nucleotides: TGCGCCAGCAGCTTGGCCCCCGGCCAAGAGACCCAGTACTTC. As protein: CASSLAPGQETQYF.

In DNA, the CDR3 is TGTGCCAGCAGCTTAGATCAGGGAGGGGACACTGAAGCTTTCTTT. Translated, it gives CASSLDQGGDTEAFF. The J gene is TRBJ1-1, the V gene TRBV7-9; D may be TRBD1 (5 bases). Germline V gives CDR1 SEHNR, CDR2 FQNEAQ (reference sequence). The CDR3 has 15 amino acids. V shed 1 base and J shed 3 bases, with 12 bases lying between them. Full variable domain (missing parts from reference TRBV7-9 and TRBJ1-1): DTGVSQNPRHKITKRGQNVTFRCDPISEHNRLYWYRQTLGQGPEFLTYFQNEAQLEKSRLLSDRFSAERPKGSFSTLEIQRTEQGDSAMYLCASSLDQGGDTEAFFGQGTRLTVV.

The gene calls are TRBV7-9 and TRBJ1-4, with 8 bases that match TRBD1. This CDR3 is 16 amino acids long. Germline loops: CDR1 SEHNR, CDR2 FQNEAQ (reference sequence). V lost 6 bases and J lost 8; bases outside the gene matches: 14. Here the CDR3 reads CASSPGTGAGKEKLFF. DNA of the CDR3: TGTGCCAGCAGTCCCGGGACAGGAGCCGGGAAAGAAAAACTGTTTTTT.

This clone was seen more than once but under ten times. This chain connects TRBV5-1 to TRBJ2-5, with a possible D match to TRBD1 (5 bases). Germline values: CDR1 SGHRS, CDR2 YFSETQ. The CDR3 has 13 amino acids. Between the trimmed V and J ends, which lost 0 bases and 5 bases, there was a span of 8 bases. The CDR3 DNA sequence: TGCGCCAGCAGCTTGGAGGGGCGGGAGACCCAGTACTTC. Protein: CASSLEGRETQYF.

The chain recombines TRBV11-2 with TRBJ2-1, with 9 bases that match TRBD2. Germline V gene sequence: CDR1 SGHAT, CDR2 FQNNGV. The CDR3 is made up of 15 amino acids. V was pared by 6 bases and J by 2 bases, with 5 bases of the junction left unmatched. CDR3 region: CASRQAGGPYNEQFF. Here the CDR3 DNA reads TGTGCCAGCAGACAAGCGGGGGGTCCCTACAATGAGCAGTTCTTC.

This clone was seen more than once but under ten times. This chain links TRBV10-3 with TRBJ1-3; D not resolved. The ends were cut back, 2 bases at V and 0 bases at J, with 17 bases in the middle. CDR1 is ENHRY and CDR2 is SYGVKD in the germline V gene. The CDR3 loop spans 18 amino acids. The CDR3 here is CAISEDDTVTNSGNTIYF. DNA for the CDR3: TGTGCCATCAGTGAGGATGATACAGTCACCAACTCTGGAAACACCATATATTTT.

The V and J genes are TRBV5-5 and TRBJ2-5, with D possibly matching TRBD1 (5 bases). Germline V gene lookup returns CDR1 SGHKS and CDR2 YYEKEE (reference sequence). There are 14 residues in the CDR3. V was cut by 3 bases and J by 0 bases, with 9 bases left in between. The CDR3 loop reads CASSSQANQETQYF. The CDR3, as DNA: TGTGCCAGCAGCTCACAGGCAAACCAAGAGACCCAGTACTTC.

This chain joins TRBV6-5 and TRBJ1-1, with D uncertain. CDR1 MNHEY and CDR2 SVGAGI come from the germline V gene. The CDR3 totals 14 residues. V was trimmed by 6 bases and J by 0 bases, leaving 11 bases between them. The chain's CDR3 is CASSIQALNTEAFF. The CDR3 bases are TGTGCCAGCAGCATCCAAGCGCTGAACACTGAAGCTTTCTTT.

The chain links TRBV30 to TRBJ1-4; maybe TRBD1 (6 bases). Trimming stripped 2 bases from V and 5 bases from J, with 12 bases between. Germline values: CDR1 GTSNPN, CDR2 SVGIG (reference sequence). The CDR3 has 14 amino acids. For the CDR3, the DNA is TGTGCCTGGAGTTCAGGCAGGGGAAATGAAAAACTGTTTTTT. This sequence encodes CAWSSGRGNEKLFF.

V gene TRBV7-2 combines with J gene TRBJ2-1; D ambiguous. Germline loops: CDR1 SGHTA, CDR2 FQGNSA. V was shortened by 5 bases and J by 0 bases, with 11 bases between the two germline ends. The CDR3 is 15 residues long. The CDR3 protein is CASSLGRGSYNEQFF. As DNA, the CDR3 is TGTGCCAGCAGCCTGGGTAGAGGCTCCTACAATGAGCAGTTCTTC.

The chain links TRBV7-6 to TRBJ2-2; the D gene is possibly TRBD2 (7 bases). Per the germline V gene, CDR1 is SGHVS and CDR2 is FNYEAQ. The V and J ends lost 5 bases and 6 bases respectively, with 22 bases between them. This CDR3 has 17 amino acids. CDR3 nucleotides: TGTGCCAGCAGCCCCTGGGGGGGCGGGAGAATATCCGGGGAGCTGTTTTTT. It is translated as CASSPWGGGRISGELFF.

This chain joins TRBV7-2 and TRBJ1-1; D call uncertain. The ends were cut back, 2 bases at V and 2 bases at J, with 15 bases in the middle. Germline CDR1 reads SGHTA; CDR2 reads FQGNSA. The CDR3 length is 16 residues. The CDR3 reads CASSLQTLTVNTEAFF. The CDR3, as DNA: TGTGCCAGCAGCTTACAAACCCTTACAGTTAACACTGAAGCTTTCTTT. The full variable domain, rest sourced from reference TRBV7-2 and TRBJ1-1, is GAGVSQSPSNKVTEKGKDVELRCDPISGHTALYWYRQSLGQGLEFLIYFQGNSAPDKSGLPSDRFSAERTGGSVSTLTIQRTQQEDSAVYLCASSLQTLTVNTEAFFGQGTRLTVV.

This clone showed up just a few times. This chain uses TRBV7-2 with TRBJ1-3, with 7 bases matching TRBD1. Looked up from germline, CDR1 is SGHTA and CDR2 is FQGNSA. The CDR3 length is 14 residues. Trimming cost V 5 bases and J 10 bases; bases outside gene matches: 11. CDR3: CASSPGGGGTTIYF. In nucleotides, the CDR3 is TGTGCCAGCAGCCCAGGGGGAGGTGGAACGACCATATATTTT.

This clone has more than one count but fewer than ten. The chain uses TRBV7-9 and TRBJ2-3; TRBD2 matches 9 bases. V was pared by 6 bases and J by 1 base, with 11 bases of the junction left unmatched. This CDR3 is built from 17 residues. The germline CDR1 and CDR2 sequences are SEHNR and FQNEAQ (reference sequence). The CDR3 DNA sequence: TGTGCCAGCAGACCCATCCCGCGGGAGGGGGGCACAGATACGCAGTATTTT. Translation: CASRPIPREGGTDTQYF.

In its sample, this clone was seen a few times. The chain carries TRBV5-1 and TRBJ2-7; D is uncertain. There are 13 residues in the CDR3. Deletions cut 1 base from V and 3 bases from J, with 8 bases between. CDR1 and CDR2 (germline): SGHRS, YFSETQ. CDR3 protein: CASSLSSGYEQYF. In DNA, the CDR3 is TGCGCCAGCAGCTTGTCGTCGGGCTACGAGCAGTACTTC.

In its sample, this clone was seen a few times. The chain has TRBV2 and TRBJ1-2; 7 nucleotides line up with TRBD1. Per the germline V gene, CDR1 is SNHLY and CDR2 is FYNNEI. The V segment lost 6 bases and the J segment 8 bases; nucleotides outside the gene matches: 3. CDR3 length equals 11 residues. The CDR3 spells CASRYRGGYTF. The DNA of the CDR3 is TGTGCCAGCAGGTACAGGGGAGGCTACACCTTC. The complete variable domain, with remaining parts taken from reference TRBV2 and TRBJ1-2, reads EPEVTQTPSHQVTQMGQEVILRCVPISNHLYFYWYRQILGQKVEFLVSFYNNEISEKSEIFDDQFSVERPDGSNFTLKIRSTKLEDSAMYFCASRYRGGYTFGSGTRLTVV.

The V gene is TRBV2, the J gene TRBJ2-7, with D tentatively TRBD2 (6 bases). Trimming left V 1 base short and J 0 bases short, with 10 bases between. Germline-derived CDR1 and CDR2 are SNHLY and FYNNEI. This CDR3 region has 15 residues. CDR3 in DNA: TGTGCCAGCAGTGAAGGGGTGGGGGGCTCCTACGAGCAGTACTTC. This codes for CASSEGVGGSYEQYF.

The chain has TRBV2 and TRBJ1-6; D may be TRBD1 (5 bases). The V end lost 5 bases, the J end lost 5 bases, and 13 bases lay between the germline ends. Germline V gives CDR1 SNHLY, CDR2 FYNNEI. The CDR3 covers 15 residues. The CDR3 loop is CASSPWGGNNSPLHF. CDR3 in DNA: TGTGCCAGCAGTCCGTGGGGGGGGAATAATTCACCCCTCCACTTT.

This clone came up a few times. V usage is TRBV28 and J usage is TRBJ2-7; TRBD1 matches 9 bases. This CDR3 contains 14 residues. The V and J ends lost 7 bases and 4 bases, in that order; junction bases with no gene match: 8. Germline-derived CDR1 and CDR2 are MDHEN and SYDVKM. The CDR3 spells CASIDGQGIYEQYF. The CDR3 nucleotides are TGTGCCAGCATAGACGGACAGGGGATATACGAGCAGTACTTC.

The gene calls are TRBV6-1 and TRBJ2-4, with D possibly being TRBD1 (6 bases). Germline V gene sequence: CDR1 MNHNS, CDR2 SASEGT. Trimming cost V 7 bases and J 0 bases, with 13 bases left between them. This CDR3 is built from 15 residues. This chain's CDR3 is CASNKDRLAKNIQYF. DNA of the CDR3: TGTGCCAGCAATAAGGACAGACTAGCCAAAAACATTCAGTACTTC.

This clone has more than one count but fewer than ten. The genes are TRBV5-1 and TRBJ1-4; 8 bases line up with TRBD1. CDR1 SGHRS and CDR2 YFSETQ come from the germline V gene. This CDR3 has 14 amino acids. The ends lost 4 bases at V and 6 bases at J; junction bases unmatched: 5. CDR3 DNA: TGCGCCAGCAGCCCCGGGACAGGCTATGAAAAACTGTTTTTT. Amino acid sequence: CASSPGTGYEKLFF.